This is a list of T cell receptor beta chains from one sample in a study of T cells in Graves' hyperthyroidism and ophthalmopathy. TCRdb re-derived calls from the multiplex PCR reads in MiXCR, one entry per CDR3 protein. The table has about 130,000 distinct CDR3 sequences, 22% seen once. Input material: blood. The receptors were sampled from a woman aged 50 to 60 with Graves' hyperthyroidism that later progressed to Graves' ophthalmopathy. The CDR3 runs from the conserved cysteine through the conserved F or W. Each record gives: clone size, V gene, J gene, D gene, CDR3 protein, CDR3 DNA. D genes are given only for firm matches. Where a row states a size, it is once, few, many or the class of an expanded clone; other rows omit it.

few,TRBV27,TRBJ2-7,TRBD2,CASSFRAGDTVTYEQYF,TGTGCCAGCAGTTTCCGAGCGGGAGATACCGTTACCTACGAGCAGTACTTC
many,TRBV28,TRBJ1-1,NA,CASTFRETEAFF,TGTGCCAGCACTTTCAGGGAAACTGAAGCTTTCTTT
many,TRBV28,TRBJ1-2,NA,CASRLPVGPRHGYTF,TGTGCCAGCAGACTCCCGGTCGGGCCTCGACATGGCTACACCTTC
NA,TRBV15,TRBJ2-7,NA,CATFREGAYEQYF,TGTGCCACCTTCAGGGAGGGGGCCTACGAGCAGTACTTC
many,TRBV4-1,TRBJ1-5,TRBD1,CASSRNRGQPQHF,TGCGCCAGCAGCCGAAACAGGGGCCAGCCCCAGCATTTT
many,TRBV3-1,TRBJ1-3,NA,CASSLRDTIYF,TGTGCCAGCAGCCTAAGGGACACCATATATTTT
NA,TRBV2,TRBJ1-6,NA,CASSDIPNSPLHF,TGTGCCAGCAGTGATATCCCGAATTCACCCCTCCACTTT
many,TRBV20-1,TRBJ2-2,TRBD2,CSARDYRTRRAGELFF,TGCAGTGCTAGAGATTATAGGACTAGGAGGGCCGGGGAGCTGTTTTTT
many,TRBV7-2,TRBJ1-1,NA,CASTGRSTGPTEAFF,TGTGCCAGCACCGGACGGTCGACAGGTCCCACTGAAGCTTTCTTT
NA,TRBV30,TRBJ2-5,TRBD1,CAWSVFGTGRIYF,TGTGCCTGGAGTGTCTTCGGGACAGGGAGAATTTACTTC
many,TRBV3-1,TRBJ2-3,NA,CASSQGAGIPDTQYF,TGTGCCAGCAGCCAAGGCGCCGGGATCCCAGATACGCAGTATTTT
NA,TRBV4-1,TRBJ2-5,TRBD1,CASSPDRVGETQYF,TGCGCCAGCAGCCCGGACAGGGTGGGGGAGACCCAGTACTTC
many,TRBV12-3/TRBV12-4,TRBJ1-2,NA,CASSLAVPTDASYGYTF,TGTGCCAGCAGTTTAGCGGTTCCTACCGACGCGAGCTATGGCTACACCTTC
once,TRBV7-2,TRBJ1-3,NA,CASSLGGGGNTIYF,TGTGCCAGCAGCTTAGGAGGGGGTGGAAACACCATATATTTT
NA,TRBV27,TRBJ2-7,TRBD1,CASSSTGRTYEQYF,TGTGCCAGCAGTTCGACAGGGAGAACCTACGAGCAGTACTTC
NA,TRBV10-3,TRBJ2-7,NA,CAISEAVMGFSYEQYF,TGTGCCATCAGTGAGGCGGTTATGGGGTTTTCCTACGAGCAGTACTTC
many,TRBV11-2,TRBJ2-5,NA,CASSFAREIQETQYF,TGTGCCAGCAGCTTCGCCCGGGAGATACAAGAGACCCAGTACTTC
many,TRBV5-1,TRBJ2-3,NA,CASSLEQPLTDTQYF,TGCGCCAGCAGCTTGGAACAGCCTCTCACAGATACGCAGTATTTT
many,TRBV5-1,TRBJ2-3,TRBD2,CASKRTSGSADTQYF,TGCGCCAGCAAGCGGACTAGCGGGTCAGCAGATACGCAGTATTTT
NA,TRBV12-3/TRBV12-4,TRBJ2-7,NA,CASSFGTGHEQYF,TGTGCCAGCAGTTTTGGAACTGGCCACGAGCAGTACTTC
NA,TRBV12-3/TRBV12-4,TRBJ1-1,NA,CASTGDGMNTEAFF,TGTGCCAGCACCGGGGACGGAATGAACACTGAAGCTTTCTTT
many,TRBV20-1,TRBJ2-7,NA,CSAREIGDTAYEQYF,TGCAGTGCTAGAGAGATAGGGGACACCGCCTACGAGCAGTACTTC
many,TRBV28,TRBJ2-3,TRBD1,CASSRFQGASTDTQYF,TGTGCCAGCAGTCGTTTCCAGGGGGCAAGCACAGATACGCAGTATTTT
many,TRBV3-1,TRBJ2-2,NA,CASSTKLTGELFF,TGTGCCAGCAGCACAAAGTTGACCGGGGAGCTGTTTTTT
many,TRBV5-1,TRBJ2-7,NA,CASKPGASYEQYF,TGCGCCAGCAAACCCGGGGCTAGCTACGAGCAGTACTTC
many,TRBV18,TRBJ2-1,NA,CASSPPKERSPEQFF,TGTGCCAGCTCACCACCTAAGGAGCGGTCCCCGGAGCAGTTCTTC
NA,TRBV5-1,TRBJ1-6,NA,CASSLDNRAASPLHF,TGCGCCAGCAGCTTGGATAACAGGGCGGCGTCACCCCTCCACTTT
many,TRBV6-6,TRBJ1-5,NA,CASSYSSANQPQHF,TGTGCCAGCAGTTACTCTTCGGCTAATCAGCCCCAGCATTTT
few,TRBV7-8,TRBJ2-1,NA,CASSSQTLLVNEQFF,TGTGCCAGCAGCTCCCAGACACTGCTCGTCAATGAGCAGTTCTTC
NA,TRBV14,TRBJ2-3,NA,CASSRGTWLALPGADTQYF,TGTGCCAGCAGCCGAGGAACCTGGCTAGCGCTCCCCGGGGCAGATACGCAGTATTTT
NA,TRBV28,TRBJ1-2,TRBD1,CASSLNRDSNYGYTF,TGTGCCAGCAGTTTAAACCGGGACAGTAACTATGGCTACACCTTC
few,TRBV29-1,TRBJ1-1,NA,CSVNLMNTEAFF,TGCAGCGTTAATTTGATGAACACTGAAGCTTTCTTT
many,TRBV6-1,TRBJ2-1,TRBD2,CASSPGLAGGPGEQFF,TGTGCCAGCAGTCCCGGACTAGCGGGAGGGCCAGGTGAGCAGTTCTTC
many,TRBV28,TRBJ2-7,NA,CASSLNPGGTYEQYF,TGTGCCAGCAGTTTAAACCCTGGCGGCACCTACGAGCAGTACTTC
many,TRBV5-1,TRBJ1-2,NA,CASSLGDISYGYTF,TGCGCCAGCAGCTTGGGGGACATCAGCTATGGCTACACCTTC
NA,TRBV27,TRBJ2-2,NA,CASSSPVTTGELFF,TGTGCCAGCAGTTCCCCAGTGACTACCGGGGAGCTGTTTTTT
few,TRBV28,TRBJ2-7,NA,CASSLEGRKTYEQYF,TGTGCCAGCAGTTTGGAGGGGAGAAAAACCTACGAGCAGTACTTC
NA,TRBV5-1,TRBJ2-7,NA,CASSLSGTNYEQYF,TGCGCCAGCAGCTTGTCAGGGACGAACTACGAGCAGTACTTC
many,TRBV7-9,TRBJ2-5,NA,CASSPRDRPALGGTQYF,TGTGCCAGCAGCCCCCGGGACAGACCTGCATTGGGGGGGACCCAGTACTTC
NA,TRBV18,TRBJ2-7,NA,CASSPLGPPSGEQYF,TGTGCCAGCTCACCACTGGGACCGCCATCGGGCGAGCAGTACTTC
few,TRBV7-9,TRBJ2-3,TRBD2,CASSFGTSGSTDTQYF,TGTGCCAGCAGCTTCGGGACTAGCGGGAGTACAGATACGCAGTATTTT
once,TRBV6-1,TRBJ2-7,TRBD1,CASRAWDSAYEQYF,TGTGCCAGCAGGGCTTGGGACAGCGCCTACGAGCAGTACTTC
NA,TRBV6-5,TRBJ1-4,NA,CASSGGIEKLFF,TGTGCCAGCAGCGGCGGGATCGAAAAACTGTTTTTT
many,TRBV7-3,TRBJ2-1,NA,CASSGGGSGNEQFF,TGTGCCAGCAGCGGGGGCGGGAGTGGAAATGAGCAGTTCTTC
many,TRBV20-1,TRBJ2-1,TRBD2,CSAPTAGTSRYNEQFF,TGCAGTGCGCCGACTGCCGGGACTAGTCGATACAATGAGCAGTTCTTC
many,TRBV7-9,TRBJ1-1,NA,CASSLRDQNTEAFF,TGTGCCAGCAGCTTACGGGACCAAAACACTGAAGCTTTCTTT
few,TRBV7-8,TRBJ2-1,TRBD2,CASSHSGRAYNEQFF,TGTGCCAGCAGCCATAGCGGGAGGGCCTACAATGAGCAGTTCTTC
many,TRBV6-1,TRBJ1-1,NA,CASSEVWNTEAFF,TGTGCCAGCAGCGAAGTCTGGAACACTGAAGCTTTCTTT
many,TRBV6-5,TRBJ1-1,NA,CASSYERRNEAFF,TGTGCCAGCAGTTACGAACGACGGAATGAAGCTTTCTTT
few,TRBV6-1,TRBJ1-3,NA,CASSEQGASGNTIYF,TGTGCCAGCAGTGAACAGGGCGCCTCTGGAAACACCATATATTTT
few,TRBV20-1,TRBJ2-4,TRBD2,CSATHGLAGAKNIQYF,TGCAGTGCTACCCATGGGCTAGCGGGAGCCAAAAACATTCAGTACTTC
many,TRBV28,TRBJ2-1,NA,CASSPPRRDRPYNEQFF,TGTGCCAGCAGTCCCCCCCGACGGGACCGTCCCTACAATGAGCAGTTCTTC
many,TRBV10-3,TRBJ2-7,NA,CAIRGDLSPTYEQYF,TGTGCCATCAGGGGGGACTTGAGCCCGACCTACGAGCAGTACTTC
few,TRBV3-1,TRBJ2-1,TRBD2,CASSQGTSHNNEQFF,TGTGCCAGCAGCCAAGGGACTAGCCATAACAATGAGCAGTTCTTC